Reported below is one T cell receptor beta chain. What it binds is not known. Brentuximab vedotin exposure varied, and every patient relapsed after autologous stem cell transplantation. Researchers report purifying CD4+ T cells from thawed PBMCs by magnetic negative selection. The data stem from a study of PD-1 blockade in classical Hodgkin lymphoma. Measured with immunoSEQ multiplex PCR; TCRdb has only the in-frame clones, and not every one. The sample consists of just under 30,000 clones, 85% of them appearing once. V lost 4 bases to trimming and J lost 1 base, with 12 bases between them. The CDR3 runs 15 residues. The germline V gene has CDR1 SGHVS and CDR2 FQNEAQ. Regarding the study as a whole: Healthy donors were reported to have higher baseline TCR diversity than newly diagnosed patients. The study found complete responders had baseline diversity similar to newly diagnosed patients.

This receptor was identified in a human donor with classical Hodgkin lymphoma. The sequences come from CD4+ T cells from blood, collected at baseline. V usage is TRBV7-8 and J usage is TRBJ2-3, with D tentatively TRBD2 (5 bases). CDR3 amino acids: CASSSRGSGTDTQYF. The CDR3 DNA reads TGTGCCAGCAGCTCTCGGGGTAGCGGCACAGATACGCAGTATTTT.